This TCR beta chain is from a study of long-term antiretroviral therapy in people with HIV. Study-wide background: There is a gap of about a decade between the earliest samples and the later 2015 immediate-ART recommendation. Overall study results and limits: The clones with expansion before ART were dominant in the repertoire at all time points. There were no data on ART adherence, viral resistance or therapy changes, a gap that limits inferences about post-ART repertoire changes. HIV repertoires spanned narrower CDR3 length ranges than controls.

The assay used was immunoSEQ (version v3.0), run at survey level. TCRdb's copy holds only in-frame clones and misses some; the assay was immunoSEQ multiplex PCR. Among about 11,000 clones listed, roughly 76% were seen once. Remarks on this clone: Its target is not known.

V lost 5 bases and J 2 bases, leaving 22 bases between the germline ends. Germline CDR1 reads SEHNR; CDR2 reads FQNEAQ (reference sequence). This CDR3 has 18 amino acids. V is TRBV7-9 and J is TRBJ2-1; possibly TRBD1 or TRBD2 for D (5 bases each). The receptor was derived from a young man with HIV. The source material was unsorted PBMCs, sampled at the start of antiretroviral therapy, before treatment. The CDR3 DNA reads TGTGCCAGCAGCCCATATAATACGGGACCAGCACCCTACAATGAGCAGTTCTTC. Translation gives CASSPYNTGPAPYNEQFF.